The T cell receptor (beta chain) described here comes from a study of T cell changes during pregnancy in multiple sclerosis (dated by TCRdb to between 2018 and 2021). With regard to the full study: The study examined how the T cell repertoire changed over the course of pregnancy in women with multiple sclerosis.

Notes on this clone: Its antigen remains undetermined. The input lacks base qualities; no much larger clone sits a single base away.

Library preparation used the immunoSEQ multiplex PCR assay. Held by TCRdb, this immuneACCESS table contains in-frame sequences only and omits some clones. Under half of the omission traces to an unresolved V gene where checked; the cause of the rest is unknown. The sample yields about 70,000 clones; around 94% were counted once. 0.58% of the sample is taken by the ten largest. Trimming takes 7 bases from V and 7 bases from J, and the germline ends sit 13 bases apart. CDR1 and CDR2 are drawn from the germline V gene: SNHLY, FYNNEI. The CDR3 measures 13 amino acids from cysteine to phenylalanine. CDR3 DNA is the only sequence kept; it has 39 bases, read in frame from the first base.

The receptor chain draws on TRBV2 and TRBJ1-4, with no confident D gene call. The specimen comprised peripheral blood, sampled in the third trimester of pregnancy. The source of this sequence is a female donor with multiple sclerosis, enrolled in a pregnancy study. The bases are TGTGCCAGCACTGGAGCCCGGAGTGAAAAACTGTTTTTT. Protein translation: CASTGARSEKLFF.